A selection of T cell receptor beta chains follows, all from one sample in a study of blood T cell repertoires in COVID-19. Assay: immunoSEQ multiplex PCR; the TCRdb copy retains only in-frame clones and omits some. The sample records roughly 140,000 clones, under 85% being singletons. The specimen was peripheral blood. The receptors shown here come from a man aged 50 to 60 with active or convalescent COVID-19. Each CDR3 is given with its conserved first and last residue. The D gene is left open where the match is weak. A row's size may be missing; if present it is once, few, many or a size class.

V gene	CDR3 length	D gene	clone size	J gene	CDR3 protein	CDR3 DNA
TRBV14	20	NA	NA	TRBJ2-2	CASSQAPLREGFANTGELFF	TGTGCCAGCAGCCAAGCCCCGCTCCGGGAAGGGTTCGCGAACACCGGGGAGCTGTTTTTT
TRBV11-2	15	TRBD2	NA	TRBJ2-3	CASSRGLAGVGTQYF	TGTGCCAGCAGCCGGGGACTAGCGGGAGTGGGTACGCAGTATTTT
TRBV27	15	NA	few	TRBJ2-7	CASRGPETGSYEQYF	TGTGCCAGCAGGGGTCCCGAGACTGGATCCTACGAGCAGTACTTC
TRBV3-1/TRBV3-2	14	NA	NA	TRBJ1-5	CASSPQVLDQPQHF	TGTGCCAGCAGCCCACAGGTCCTGGATCAGCCCCAGCATTTT
TRBV29-1	11	TRBD1	NA	TRBJ2-1	CSVDRGDEQFF	TGCAGCGTAGACAGGGGCGATGAGCAGTTCTTC
TRBV28	15	TRBD1	few	TRBJ2-1	CASRVGQSTYNEQFF	TGTGCCAGCAGGGTGGGACAGTCCACCTACAATGAGCAGTTCTTC
TRBV5-1	17	TRBD2	NA	TRBJ2-2	CASSLAWGREAGGELFF	TGCGCCAGCAGCTTGGCCTGGGGGCGGGAGGCGGGAGGGGAGCTGTTTTTT
TRBV19	14	NA	NA	TRBJ2-7	CASRAPGEAYEQYF	TGTGCCAGTAGGGCGCCTGGAGAAGCCTACGAGCAGTACTTC
TRBV27	15	TRBD1	once	TRBJ2-7	CASSTSDRSSYEQYF	TGTGCCAGCAGTACCTCGGACAGGAGCTCCTACGAGCAGTACTTC
TRBV15	14	NA	NA	TRBJ2-1	CATSKAREYNEQFF	TGTGCCACCAGTAAGGCTAGAGAGTACAATGAGCAGTTCTTC
TRBV3-1/TRBV3-2	16	NA	NA	TRBJ2-7	CASSQGWAGSSYEQYF	TGTGCCAGCAGCCAAGGTTGGGCGGGATCCTCCTACGAGCAGTACTTC
TRBV28	15	TRBD1	NA	TRBJ1-6	CASSVQQGWNSPLHF	TGTGCCAGCAGTGTCCAACAGGGGTGGAATTCACCCCTCCACTTT
TRBV28	15	TRBD2	NA	TRBJ2-7	CASRLLAGEFYEQYF	TGTGCCAGCAGACTACTAGCGGGAGAATTCTACGAGCAGTACTTC
TRBV5-8	12	NA	medium-sized	TRBJ1-5	CASSLRGQPQHF	TGTGCCAGCAGCTTGAGAGGGCAGCCCCAGCATTTT
TRBV5-4	15	NA	NA	TRBJ1-6	CASSLAAGRGSPLHF	TGTGCCAGCAGCTTGGCCGCCGGCAGGGGTTCACCCCTCCACTTT
TRBV11-2	14	TRBD2	NA	TRBJ2-1	CASSISGSYNEQFF	TGTGCCAGCAGCATAAGCGGGAGCTACAATGAGCAGTTCTTC
TRBV5-5	14	TRBD1	NA	TRBJ1-5	CASSGDRPNQPQHF	TGTGCCAGCAGCGGGGACAGACCCAATCAGCCCCAGCATTTT
TRBV5-5	16	TRBD1	NA	TRBJ1-2	CASSLLMTGVYYGYTF	TGTGCCAGCAGCTTGCTTATGACAGGGGTGTACTATGGCTACACCTTC
TRBV6-4	10	NA	few	TRBJ2-7	CASPYGGEYF	TGTGCCAGCCCCTACGGGGGAGAGTACTTC
TRBV18	15	TRBD1	NA	TRBJ2-2	CASSGQVTVPGELFF	TGTGCCAGCTCGGGACAGGTCACCGTCCCCGGGGAGCTGTTTTTT
TRBV5-1	18	TRBD2	NA	TRBJ2-3	CASSLGLAGELITDTQYF	TGCGCCAGCAGCTTGGGGCTAGCGGGAGAGCTAATCACAGATACGCAGTATTTT
TRBV19	13	TRBD2	NA	TRBJ2-1	CATRLAGVLEQFF	TGTGCCACCAGACTAGCGGGAGTGCTTGAGCAGTTCTTC
TRBV19	14	TRBD1	NA	TRBJ2-7	CASKSGQGRGEQYF	TGTGCCAGTAAGTCAGGACAGGGAAGGGGCGAGCAGTACTTC
TRBV5-1	17	NA	NA	TRBJ1-6	CASSLETASSYNSPLHF	TGCGCCAGCAGCCTGGAGACAGCGAGCTCCTATAATTCACCCCTCCACTTT
TRBV5-1	15	NA	NA	TRBJ1-1	CASSLVGNLNTEAFF	TGCGCCAGCAGCTTGGTGGGCAACCTGAACACTGAAGCTTTCTTT
TRBV28	14	NA	NA	TRBJ1-5	CASRWQVFIQPQHF	TGTGCCAGCAGGTGGCAGGTATTCATTCAGCCCCAGCATTTT
TRBV6-5	14	TRBD1	NA	TRBJ2-7	CASSRQGASYEQYF	TGTGCCAGCAGTAGACAGGGGGCCTCCTACGAGCAGTACTTC
TRBV9	17	TRBD1	NA	TRBJ1-6	CASSPRRGTGGNSPLHF	TGTGCCAGCAGCCCTAGGCGAGGGACAGGGGGTAATTCACCCCTCCACTTT
TRBV7-8	12	TRBD2	NA	TRBJ2-7	CASSILGAGEYF	TGTGCCAGCAGCATCCTCGGAGCGGGGGAGTACTTC
TRBV28	14	TRBD1	NA	TRBJ1-2	CASNWRGRNYGYTF	TGTGCCAGCAACTGGAGGGGGCGAAACTATGGCTACACCTTC
TRBV28	17	NA	few	TRBJ1-6	CASSFLRTAPSGSPLHF	TGTGCCAGCAGTTTTCTCAGGACTGCTCCCTCGGGTTCACCCCTCCACTTT
TRBV4-2	15	NA	NA	TRBJ1-5	CASSQWPGSNQPQHF	TGTGCCAGCAGCCAATGGCCAGGGAGCAATCAGCCCCAGCATTTT
TRBV11-2	11	NA	once	TRBJ2-3	CASRKRDTQYF	TGTGCCAGCAGGAAGAGGGATACGCAGTATTTT
TRBV11-2	14	NA	NA	TRBJ1-6	CASRPTGEGSPLHF	TGTGCCAGCAGACCGACGGGGGAGGGTTCACCCCTCCACTTT
TRBV11-3	18	TRBD2	once	TRBJ2-1	CASSRGLAQYYSYNEQFF	TGTGCCAGCAGCCGCGGACTAGCGCAGTACTACTCCTACAATGAGCAGTTCTTC
TRBV6-5	15	TRBD2	NA	TRBJ2-2	CASSYSGGYTGELFF	TGTGCCAGCAGTTACTCGGGGGGGTACACCGGGGAGCTGTTTTTT
TRBV5-1	18	TRBD2	NA	TRBJ2-5	CASSLVFGTSGRGETQYF	TGCGCCAGCAGCTTGGTATTTGGGACTAGCGGGAGAGGAGAGACCCAGTACTTC
TRBV14	16	TRBD1	NA	TRBJ2-1	CASSQDQTGGKNEQFF	TGTGCCAGCAGCCAAGATCAGACAGGGGGCAAGAATGAGCAGTTCTTC
TRBV3-1/TRBV3-2	15	TRBD1	few	TRBJ1-5	CASSSGQGRNQPQHF	TGTGCCAGCAGCTCAGGACAGGGACGCAATCAGCCCCAGCATTTT
TRBV6-5	14	NA	NA	TRBJ1-5	CAGRMAGSNQPQHF	TGTGCCGGCCGGATGGCAGGGAGCAATCAGCCCCAGCATTTT
TRBV11-3	15	TRBD2	few	TRBJ2-3	CASSTSGRPGDTQYF	TGTGCCAGCAGCACTAGCGGGAGGCCGGGAGATACGCAGTATTTT
TRBV19	15	NA	NA	TRBJ1-4	CASTDLSGSNEKLFF	TGTGCCAGTACCGACCTTTCCGGGAGTAATGAAAAACTGTTTTTT
TRBV4-2	16	TRBD2	few	TRBJ2-2	CASSQVLAENTGELFF	TGTGCCAGCAGCCAAGTCCTAGCGGAGAACACCGGGGAGCTGTTTTTT
TRBV4-1	15	TRBD2	NA	TRBJ2-3	CASSPTGLGSDTQYF	TGCGCCAGCAGCCCCACCGGACTAGGCTCAGATACGCAGTATTTT
TRBV14	14	TRBD1	NA	TRBJ1-1	CASSQDRHRGLAFF	TGTGCCAGCAGCCAAGATCGGCACAGGGGTTTAGCTTTCTTT
TRBV30	15	TRBD2	few	TRBJ2-5	CASTSGRAYLETQYF	TGTGCCTCGACTAGCGGGAGGGCCTATTTGGAGACCCAGTACTTC
TRBV7-9	16	TRBD1	few	TRBJ1-2	CASSLVDRGQMDGYTF	TGTGCCAGCAGCTTAGTGGACAGGGGGCAAATGGATGGCTACACCTTC
TRBV2	16	TRBD2	NA	TRBJ2-2	CATRGLAGISAGELFF	TGTGCCACGCGGGGACTAGCGGGAATTAGTGCCGGGGAGCTGTTTTTT
TRBV27	15	NA	NA	TRBJ2-7	CASRLTRDPSYEQYF	TGTGCCAGCAGATTGACTCGGGATCCCTCCTACGAGCAGTACTTC
TRBV4-1	15	NA	NA	TRBJ2-6	CASSQDSSGANVLTF	TGCGCCAGCAGCCAAGACAGCTCTGGGGCCAACGTCCTGACTTTC
TRBV7-3	14	NA	NA	TRBJ2-3	CASSHDRGTDTQYF	TGTGCCAGCAGCCACGACCGGGGGACAGATACGCAGTATTTT
TRBV3-1/TRBV3-2	16	TRBD2	NA	TRBJ2-3	CASSPMLASGSRTQYF	TGTGCCAGCAGCCCTATGTTGGCTAGCGGGAGTAGGACGCAGTATTTT
TRBV7-9	18	TRBD1	NA	TRBJ1-1	CASSILPGQGAFGTEAFF	TGTGCCAGCAGCATTCTACCGGGACAGGGGGCTTTTGGCACTGAAGCTTTCTTT
TRBV5-1	15	TRBD1	NA	TRBJ1-2	CASSLGGQARYGYTF	TGCGCCAGCAGCTTGGGGGGACAGGCGCGCTATGGCTACACCTTC
TRBV7-2	18	TRBD2	NA	TRBJ2-1	CASSSGLAGVGSYNEQFF	TGTGCCAGCAGCTCGGGACTAGCGGGAGTGGGCTCCTACAATGAGCAGTTCTTC
TRBV19	17	NA	NA	TRBJ2-2	CASSPRGREGNTGELFF	TGTGCCAGTAGTCCGCGGGGGCGGGAAGGGAACACCGGGGAGCTGTTTTTT
TRBV28	11	NA	once	TRBJ1-2	CASSRDRPYTF	TGTGCCAGCAGCCGTGACAGGCCCTACACCTTC
TRBV7-2	15	TRBD2	NA	TRBJ2-2	CASSLRLADTGELFF	TGTGCCAGCAGCTTAAGGCTAGCGGACACCGGGGAGCTGTTTTTT
TRBV28	15	TRBD1	NA	TRBJ1-2	CASSLTGGEGYGYTF	TGTGCCAGCAGTCTGACAGGGGGAGAAGGCTATGGCTACACCTTC
TRBV24-1	16	TRBD1	NA	TRBJ2-3	CATSDMTGGETDTQYF	TGTGCCACCAGTGACATGACAGGGGGCGAAACAGATACGCAGTATTTT